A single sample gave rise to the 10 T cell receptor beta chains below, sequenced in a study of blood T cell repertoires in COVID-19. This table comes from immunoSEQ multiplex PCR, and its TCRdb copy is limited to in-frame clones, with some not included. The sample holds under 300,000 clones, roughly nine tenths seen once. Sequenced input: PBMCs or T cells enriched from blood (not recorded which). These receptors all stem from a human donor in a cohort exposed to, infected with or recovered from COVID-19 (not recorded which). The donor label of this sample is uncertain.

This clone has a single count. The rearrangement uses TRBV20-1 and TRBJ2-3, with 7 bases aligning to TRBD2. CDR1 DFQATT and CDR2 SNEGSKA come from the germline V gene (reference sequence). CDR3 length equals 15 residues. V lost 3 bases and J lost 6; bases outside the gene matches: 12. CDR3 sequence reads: CSASYGAGLVDTQYF. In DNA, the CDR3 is TGCAGTGCTAGTTATGGAGCGGGGCTGGTGGATACGCAGTATTTT.

The CDR3 DNA is TGTGCCAGTAGTATTGGACTACCCTACGAGCAGTACTTC. Translation: CASSIGLPYEQYF. The gene calls are TRBV19 and TRBJ2-7; TRBD2 is a possible D gene (6 bases). Germline loops: CDR1 LNHDA, CDR2 SQIVND (reference sequence). Trimming removed 3 bases from V and 2 bases from J, with 8 bases in between. The CDR3 has 13 residues.

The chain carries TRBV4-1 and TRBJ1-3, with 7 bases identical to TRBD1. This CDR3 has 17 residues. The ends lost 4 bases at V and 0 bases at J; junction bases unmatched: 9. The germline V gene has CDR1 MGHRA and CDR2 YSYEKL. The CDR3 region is CASSLLKDRVSGNTIYF. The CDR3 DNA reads TGCGCCAGCAGCCTCCTCAAAGACAGGGTCTCTGGAAACACCATATATTTT.

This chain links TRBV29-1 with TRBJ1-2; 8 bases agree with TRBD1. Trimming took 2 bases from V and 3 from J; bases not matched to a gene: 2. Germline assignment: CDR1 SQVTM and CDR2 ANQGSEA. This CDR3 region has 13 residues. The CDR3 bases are TGCAGCGTTGAATGGGGACAGGACTATGGCTACACCTTC. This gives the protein CSVEWGQDYGYTF.

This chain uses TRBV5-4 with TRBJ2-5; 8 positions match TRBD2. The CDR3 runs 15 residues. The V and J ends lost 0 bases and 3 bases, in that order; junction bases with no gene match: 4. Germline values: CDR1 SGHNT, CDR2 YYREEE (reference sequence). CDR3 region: CASSLVAGGKETQYF. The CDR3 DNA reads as TGTGCCAGCAGCTTGGTTGCGGGGGGAAAAGAGACCCAGTACTTC. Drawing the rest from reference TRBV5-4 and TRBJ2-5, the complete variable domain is ETGVTQSPTHLIKTRGQQVTLRCSSQSGHNTVSWYQQALGQGPQFIFQYYREEENGRGNFPPRFSGLQFPNYSSELNVNALELDDSALYLCASSLVAGGKETQYFGPGTRLLVL.

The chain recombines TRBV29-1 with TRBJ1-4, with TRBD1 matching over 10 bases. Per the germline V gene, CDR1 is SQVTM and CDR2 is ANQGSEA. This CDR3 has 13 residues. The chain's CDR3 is CVAEDRGDEKLFF. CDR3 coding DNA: TGCGTAGCGGAGGACAGGGGGGATGAAAAACTGTTTTTT.

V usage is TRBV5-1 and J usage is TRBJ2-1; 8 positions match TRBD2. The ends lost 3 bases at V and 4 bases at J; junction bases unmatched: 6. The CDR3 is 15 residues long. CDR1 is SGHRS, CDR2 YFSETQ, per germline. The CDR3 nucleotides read TGCGCCAGCAGCTCCAGCGGGGGTGGGTACAATGAGCAGTTCTTC. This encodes CASSSSGGGYNEQFF.

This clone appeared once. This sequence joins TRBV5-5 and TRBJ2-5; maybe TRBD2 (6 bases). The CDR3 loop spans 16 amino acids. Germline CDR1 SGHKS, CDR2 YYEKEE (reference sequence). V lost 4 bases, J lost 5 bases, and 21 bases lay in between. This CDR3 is CASSPRRRVGEETQYF. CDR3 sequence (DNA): TGTGCCAGCAGCCCGCGTCGGAGGGTGGGAGAGGAGACCCAGTACTTC.

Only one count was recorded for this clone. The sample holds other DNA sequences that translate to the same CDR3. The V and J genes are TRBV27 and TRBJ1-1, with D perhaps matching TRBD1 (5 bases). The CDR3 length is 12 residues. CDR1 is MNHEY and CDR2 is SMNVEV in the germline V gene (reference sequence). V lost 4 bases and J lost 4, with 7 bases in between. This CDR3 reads CASSSGGTEAFF. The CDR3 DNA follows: TGTGCCAGCAGTTCGGGGGGCACTGAAGCTTTCTTT.

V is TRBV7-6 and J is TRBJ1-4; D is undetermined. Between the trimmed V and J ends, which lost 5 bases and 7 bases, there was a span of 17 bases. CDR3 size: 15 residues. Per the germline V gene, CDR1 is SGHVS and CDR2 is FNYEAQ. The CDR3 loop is CASSETGSIGEKLFF. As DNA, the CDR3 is TGTGCCAGCAGCGAGACGGGGTCAATAGGTGAAAAACTGTTTTTT.